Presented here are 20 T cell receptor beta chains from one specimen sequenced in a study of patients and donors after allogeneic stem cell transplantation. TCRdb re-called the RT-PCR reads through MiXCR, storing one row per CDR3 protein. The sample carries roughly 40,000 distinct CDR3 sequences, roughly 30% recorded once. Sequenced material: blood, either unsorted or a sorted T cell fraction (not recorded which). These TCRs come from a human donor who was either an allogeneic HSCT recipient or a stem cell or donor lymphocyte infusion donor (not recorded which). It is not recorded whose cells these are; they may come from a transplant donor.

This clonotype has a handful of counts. As DNA, the CDR3 is TGTGCCAGCAGCCGTACTGGGAGTAGTGGAAACACCATATATTTT. Translating gives CASSRTGSSGNTIYF. The chain couples TRBV12-3 or TRBV12-4 to TRBJ1-3; D is unclear. The length of the CDR3 is 15 residues. V dropped 6 bases and J dropped 3 bases, with 15 bases sitting between them.

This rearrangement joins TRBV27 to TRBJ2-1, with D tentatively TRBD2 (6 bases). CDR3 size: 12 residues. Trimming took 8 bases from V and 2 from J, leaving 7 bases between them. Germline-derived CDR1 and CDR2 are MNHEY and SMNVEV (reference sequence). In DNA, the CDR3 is TGTGCCAGCGGGAGGCCCTACAATGAGCAGTTCTTC. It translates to CASGRPYNEQFF.

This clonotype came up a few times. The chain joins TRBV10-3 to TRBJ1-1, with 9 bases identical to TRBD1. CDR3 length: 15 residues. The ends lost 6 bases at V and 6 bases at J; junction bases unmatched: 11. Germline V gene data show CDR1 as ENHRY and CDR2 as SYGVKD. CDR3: CAISGQGNGRAEAFF. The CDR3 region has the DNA TGTGCCATCAGCGGACAGGGGAATGGCCGAGCTGAAGCTTTCTTT.

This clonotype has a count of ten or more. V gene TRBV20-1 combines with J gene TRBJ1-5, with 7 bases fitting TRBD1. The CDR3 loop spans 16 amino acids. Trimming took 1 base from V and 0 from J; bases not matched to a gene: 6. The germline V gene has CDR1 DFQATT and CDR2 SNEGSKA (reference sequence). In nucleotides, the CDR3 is TGCAGTGCTAGAGGCAGGGGGGAGGATAGCAATCAGCCCCAGCATTTT. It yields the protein CSARGRGEDSNQPQHF.

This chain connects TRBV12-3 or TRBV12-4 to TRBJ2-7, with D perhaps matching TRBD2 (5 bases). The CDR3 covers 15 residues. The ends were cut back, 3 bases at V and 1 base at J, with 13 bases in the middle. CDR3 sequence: CASSFGEYGSYEQYF. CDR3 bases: TGTGCCAGCAGTTTCGGGGAATACGGGTCCTACGAGCAGTACTTC.

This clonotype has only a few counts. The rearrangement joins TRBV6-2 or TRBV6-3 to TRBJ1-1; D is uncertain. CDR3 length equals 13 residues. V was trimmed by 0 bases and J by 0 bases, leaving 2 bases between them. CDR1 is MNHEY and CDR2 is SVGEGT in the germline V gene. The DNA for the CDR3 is TGTGCCAGCAGTTACTCAATGAACACTGAAGCTTTCTTT. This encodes CASSYSMNTEAFF.

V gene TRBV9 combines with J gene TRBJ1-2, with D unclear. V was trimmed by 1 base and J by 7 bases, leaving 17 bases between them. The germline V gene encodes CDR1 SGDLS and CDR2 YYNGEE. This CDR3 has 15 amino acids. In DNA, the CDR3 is TGTGCCAGCAGCGTAAACTACGACACGCTACGTGGCTACACCTTC. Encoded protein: CASSVNYDTLRGYTF. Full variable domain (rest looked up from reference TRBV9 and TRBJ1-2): DSGVTQTPKHLITATGQRVTLRCSPRSGDLSVYWYQQSLDQGLQFLIQYYNGEERAKGNILERFSAQQFPDLHSELNLSSLELGDSALYFCASSVNYDTLRGYTFGSGTRLTVV.

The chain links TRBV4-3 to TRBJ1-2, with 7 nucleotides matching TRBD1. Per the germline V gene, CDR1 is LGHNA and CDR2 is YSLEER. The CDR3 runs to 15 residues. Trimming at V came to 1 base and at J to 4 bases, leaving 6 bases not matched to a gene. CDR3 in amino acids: CASSQVHRGIYGYTF. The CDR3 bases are TGCGCCAGCAGCCAAGTACACAGGGGTATCTATGGCTACACCTTC.

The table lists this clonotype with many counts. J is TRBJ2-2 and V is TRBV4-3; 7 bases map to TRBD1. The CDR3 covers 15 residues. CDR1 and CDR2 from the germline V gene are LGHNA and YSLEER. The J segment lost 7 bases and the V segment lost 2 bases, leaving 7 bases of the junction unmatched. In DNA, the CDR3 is TGCGCCAGCAGCCAACAAACAGGGGCGGGCGGGGAGCTGTTTTTT. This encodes CASSQQTGAGGELFF.

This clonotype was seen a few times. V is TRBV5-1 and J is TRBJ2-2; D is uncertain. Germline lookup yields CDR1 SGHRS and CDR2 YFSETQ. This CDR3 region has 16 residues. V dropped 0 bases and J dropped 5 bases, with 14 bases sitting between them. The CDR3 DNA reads TGCGCCAGCAGCTTGGTAGCAGGCGTTACTACCGGGGAGCTGTTTTTT. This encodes CASSLVAGVTTGELFF.

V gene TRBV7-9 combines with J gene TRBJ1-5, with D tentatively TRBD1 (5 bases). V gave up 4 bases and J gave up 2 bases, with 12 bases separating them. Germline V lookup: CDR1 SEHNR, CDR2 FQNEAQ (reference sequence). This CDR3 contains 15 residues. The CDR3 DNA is TGTGCCAGCAGCTCTCAGGGTTATGGCAATCAGCCCCAGCATTTT. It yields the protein CASSSQGYGNQPQHF.

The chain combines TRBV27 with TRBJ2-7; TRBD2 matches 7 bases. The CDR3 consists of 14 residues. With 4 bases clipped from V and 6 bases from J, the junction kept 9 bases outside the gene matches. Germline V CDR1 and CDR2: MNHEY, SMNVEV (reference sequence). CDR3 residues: CASSSLAGGGEQYF. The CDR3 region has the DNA TGTGCCAGCAGTTCCTTAGCTGGGGGGGGCGAGCAGTACTTC.

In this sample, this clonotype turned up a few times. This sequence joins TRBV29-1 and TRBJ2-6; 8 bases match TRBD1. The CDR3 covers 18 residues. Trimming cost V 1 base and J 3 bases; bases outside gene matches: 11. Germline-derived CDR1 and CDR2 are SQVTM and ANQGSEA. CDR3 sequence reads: CSVEVFQRTGIGANVLTF. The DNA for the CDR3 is TGCAGCGTTGAAGTCTTTCAACGGACAGGGATTGGGGCCAACGTCCTGACTTTC.

As DNA, the CDR3 is TGTGCCAGCAGTGATGGAGGACTTTCCTACGAGCAGTACTTC. Translation: CASSDGGLSYEQYF. The rearrangement uses TRBV25-1 and TRBJ2-7; the D gene is possibly TRBD2 (5 bases). In germline, CDR1 is MGHDK, CDR2 SYGVNS. The CDR3 covers 14 residues. V was pared by 3 bases and J by 1 base, with 10 bases between.

The CDR3 loop is CASSFEGLWETQYF. The CDR3 DNA is TGTGCCAGCAGTTTCGAGGGGCTATGGGAGACCCAGTACTTC. The chain joins TRBV28 to TRBJ2-5; D possibly matches TRBD1 or TRBD2 (5 bases each). The CDR3 runs to 14 residues. V dropped 3 bases and J dropped 5 bases, with 13 bases sitting between them. Germline lookup yields CDR1 MDHEN and CDR2 SYDVKM.

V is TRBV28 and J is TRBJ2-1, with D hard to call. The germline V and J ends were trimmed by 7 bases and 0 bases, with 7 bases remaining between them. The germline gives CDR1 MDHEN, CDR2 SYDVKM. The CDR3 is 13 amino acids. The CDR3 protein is CASTQSSYNEQFF. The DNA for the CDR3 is TGTGCCAGCACCCAGAGCTCCTACAATGAGCAGTTCTTC.

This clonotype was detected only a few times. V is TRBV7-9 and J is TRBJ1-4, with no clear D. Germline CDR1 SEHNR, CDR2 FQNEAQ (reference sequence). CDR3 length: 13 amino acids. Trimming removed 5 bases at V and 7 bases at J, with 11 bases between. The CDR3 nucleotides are TGTGCCAGCAGCCCCCTGCTTTCTGAAAAACTGTTTTTT. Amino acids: CASSPLLSEKLFF.

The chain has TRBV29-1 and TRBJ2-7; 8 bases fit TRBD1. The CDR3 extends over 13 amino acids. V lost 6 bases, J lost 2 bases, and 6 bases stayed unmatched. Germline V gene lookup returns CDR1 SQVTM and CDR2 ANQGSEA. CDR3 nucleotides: TGCAGCGTCTATACAGGGGGTCCCTACGAGCAGTACTTC. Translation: CSVYTGGPYEQYF.

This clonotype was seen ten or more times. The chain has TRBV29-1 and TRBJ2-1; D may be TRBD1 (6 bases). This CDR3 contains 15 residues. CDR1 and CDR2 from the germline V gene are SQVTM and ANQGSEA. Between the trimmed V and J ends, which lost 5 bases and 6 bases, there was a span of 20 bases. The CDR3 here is CSVPWTDSGINEQFF. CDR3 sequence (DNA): TGCAGCGTTCCCTGGACAGATAGTGGGATCAATGAGCAGTTCTTC.

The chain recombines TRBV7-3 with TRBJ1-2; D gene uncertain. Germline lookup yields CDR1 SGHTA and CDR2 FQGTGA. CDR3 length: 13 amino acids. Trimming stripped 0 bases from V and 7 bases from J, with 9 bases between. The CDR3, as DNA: TGTGCCAGCAGCTTAACGGCGGGGAGTGGCTACACCTTC. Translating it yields CASSLTAGSGYTF.